This T cell receptor beta chain appears in the sequencing data of a study of CD8 T cells in ankylosing spondylitis. Study-wide results and caveats: There were earlier reports of some motif variants in reactive arthritis synovial fluid and blood. Reportedly, disease-linked clones are significantly enriched in ankylosing spondylitis patients' matched synovial fluid. Disease-linked clones bore a CD8+ phenotype, appearing relatively rarely in peripheral blood.

This clonotype was seen ten or more times. The antigen remains unidentified. Libraries for TCR beta were made by quantitative 5'-RACE with molecular barcodes. TCRdb recomputed calls from the 5' RACE reads with MiXCR, one row per CDR3 protein. Of 300,000 to 400,000 distinct CDR3 sequences detected, around a tenth appear once; the ten largest clones hold 9.1%. V was clipped by 1 base and J by 0 bases; unmatched bases: 3. The CDR3 covers 15 residues. Germline CDR1 SGHRS, CDR2 YFSETQ. Sequencing was performed on blood, either unsorted or a sorted T cell fraction (not recorded which). The TCR comes from a female donor with ankylosing spondylitis or in good health (not recorded which). The V gene is TRBV5-1, the J gene TRBJ2-5; 7 bases line up with TRBD1. The CDR3 is CASSLSTGDQETQYF. In DNA form, the CDR3 reads TGCGCCAGCAGCTTGTCAACAGGGGACCAAGAGACCCAGTACTTC.